These 10 T cell receptor beta chains share one sample of origin, sequenced in a study of T cell responses to AZD1222 COVID-19 vaccine. Repertoires were generated with immunoSEQ multiplex PCR, while TCRdb's copy carries only in-frame clones and drops some. This sample has tens of thousands of clones, with approximately 92% found just once. This specimen was peripheral blood, taken 28 days after the second AZD1222 dose. The receptors derive from an adult who received the AZD1222 COVID-19 vaccine.

The rearrangement uses TRBV12-3 or TRBV12-4 and TRBJ1-6; weak D call: TRBD1 (5 bases). The V and J ends lost 3 bases and 13 bases respectively, with 10 bases between them. This CDR3 is 12 amino acids long. In DNA, the CDR3 is TGTGCCAGCAGTTTTGGGACGCGGCCCCTCCACTTT. Its protein is CASSFGTRPLHF.

The chain employs TRBV19 and TRBJ1-2; D not resolved. V was clipped by 6 bases and J by 2 bases, with 16 bases between them. This CDR3 is built from 15 residues. Germline CDR1 reads LNHDA; CDR2 reads SQIVND (reference sequence). CDR3 sequence (DNA): TGTGCCAGTAGCCCCCCCGGCTGGATAAACTATGGCTACACCTTC. It yields the protein CASSPPGWINYGYTF.

The rearrangement uses TRBV12-3 or TRBV12-4 and TRBJ1-2, with unresolved D. Trimming removed 1 base from V and 6 bases from J, with 6 bases in between. The CDR3 runs to 12 residues. The CDR3, as DNA: TGTGCCAGCAGTTTAGGGGCAGATGGCTACACCTTC. It encodes CASSLGADGYTF.

The chain has TRBV24-1 and TRBJ2-3, with 10 positions matching TRBD2. J lost 3 bases, V lost 3 bases, and 11 bases had no gene match. Germline V gene lookup returns CDR1 KGHDR and CDR2 SFDVKD. The CDR3 is 18 amino acids. CDR3 sequence reads: CATSDVSGLAGGTDTQYF. As DNA, the CDR3 is TGTGCCACCAGTGATGTATCCGGATTAGCGGGAGGTACAGATACGCAGTATTTT.

This sequence joins TRBV28 and TRBJ1-6, with 8 bases identical to TRBD1. CDR1 and CDR2 from the germline V gene are MDHEN and SYDVKM. Trimming took 2 bases from V and 8 from J; bases not matched to a gene: 11. The CDR3 has 17 residues. CDR3 coding DNA: TGTGCCAGCAGTTTAAGAGCCTCAGGGGGCCCCCATTCACCCCTCCACTTT. It encodes CASSLRASGGPHSPLHF.

This rearrangement joins TRBV29-1 to TRBJ2-2, with a tentative D call TRBD2 (5 bases). Germline V gene lookup returns CDR1 SQVTM and CDR2 ANQGSEA. Trimming cost V 7 bases and J 1 base, with 10 bases left between them. This CDR3 region has 13 residues. The DNA for the CDR3 is TGCAGCGACGCGGGTCTGAACACCGGGGAGCTGTTTTTT. The encoded protein is CSDAGLNTGELFF.

The chain employs TRBV9 and TRBJ1-3, with 9 positions matching TRBD1. Germline values: CDR1 SGDLS, CDR2 YYNGEE. J lost 0 bases, V lost 4 bases, and 11 bases had no gene match. The CDR3 is made up of 18 amino acids. The CDR3 here is CASSLWGRDRVSGNTIYF. For the CDR3, the DNA is TGTGCCAGCAGCCTCTGGGGGAGGGACAGGGTCTCTGGAAACACCATATATTTT.

This sequence joins TRBV5-1 and TRBJ1-5, with D hard to call. The germline CDR1 and CDR2 sequences are SGHRS and YFSETQ. The CDR3 totals 15 residues. V lost 0 bases and J lost 1, with 8 bases in between. CDR3 DNA sequence: TGCGCCAGCAGCTTGGATGGGCGGAGCAATCAGCCCCAGCATTTT. Translation: CASSLDGRSNQPQHF.

By frequency in the sample, this clone is medium-sized. The J gene is TRBJ2-3, the V gene TRBV25-1, with TRBD2 identical over 8 bases. The CDR3 length is 16 residues. Unmatched junction bases numbered 10, after V lost 4 bases and J lost 4 bases. Germline lookup yields CDR1 MGHDK and CDR2 SYGVNS. This CDR3 reads CASSAKIAGPPDTQYF. Here the CDR3 DNA reads TGTGCCAGCAGTGCGAAAATAGCGGGGCCCCCAGATACGCAGTATTTT.

The chain carries TRBV5-1 and TRBJ2-7; tentative D call: TRBD2 (6 bases). V was shortened by 0 bases and J by 0 bases, with 10 bases between the two germline ends. CDR3 size: 15 residues. The germline gives CDR1 SGHRS, CDR2 YFSETQ. CDR3 residues: CASSLVAGSSYEQYF. The CDR3 nucleotides read TGCGCCAGCAGCTTGGTTGCGGGGTCCTCCTACGAGCAGTACTTC. The complete variable domain, with remaining parts taken from reference TRBV5-1 and TRBJ2-7, reads KAGVTQTPRYLIKTRGQQVTLSCSPISGHRSVSWYQQTPGQGLQFLFEYFSETQRNKGNFPGRFSGRQFSNSRSEMNVSTLELGDSALYLCASSLVAGSSYEQYFGPGTRLTVT.